This T cell receptor beta chain was captured in a study of prognosis after radiotherapy for stage I lung cancer. On the study more broadly: Delivery of radiotherapy was by SBRT in 3 to 5 fractions at a biologically effective dose of at least 100 Gy. The study's findings and limits: A drop in unique TCR clone counts was seen after stereotactic body radiation therapy, median roughly 10,000 versus 7,000. Tumor specificity was not determined for the expanded TCR clones.

As concerns this clonotype: The antigen remains undetermined.

The genomic DNA TCR beta CDR3 region underwent two rounds of multiplex PCR. First-round PCR, the initial amplification, used primers specific to each TRBV and TRBJ gene. Via MiXCR, TCRdb re-called the multiplex PCR reads, giving one row per CDR3 protein. The table includes about 13,000 distinct CDR3 sequences, less than 50% detected once. CDR1 and CDR2 from the germline V gene are DFQATT and SNEGSKA (reference sequence). V was clipped by 1 base and J by 2 bases, with 15 bases between them. CDR3 length: 16 amino acids. Collection of peripheral blood, in a volume of around 6.1 milliliters, was performed at each of two time points.

The sequence was obtained from a donor over 45 with non-small cell lung cancer. Sequencing used PBMCs, obtained before or after stereotactic body radiation therapy (not recorded which). This sequence joins TRBV20-1 and TRBJ2-1, with D possibly being TRBD1 or TRBD2 (7 bases each). CDR3 loop: CSARGEGATTYNEQFF. CDR3 nucleotides: TGCAGTGCTAGAGGGGAGGGGGCGACCACCTACAATGAGCAGTTCTTC.